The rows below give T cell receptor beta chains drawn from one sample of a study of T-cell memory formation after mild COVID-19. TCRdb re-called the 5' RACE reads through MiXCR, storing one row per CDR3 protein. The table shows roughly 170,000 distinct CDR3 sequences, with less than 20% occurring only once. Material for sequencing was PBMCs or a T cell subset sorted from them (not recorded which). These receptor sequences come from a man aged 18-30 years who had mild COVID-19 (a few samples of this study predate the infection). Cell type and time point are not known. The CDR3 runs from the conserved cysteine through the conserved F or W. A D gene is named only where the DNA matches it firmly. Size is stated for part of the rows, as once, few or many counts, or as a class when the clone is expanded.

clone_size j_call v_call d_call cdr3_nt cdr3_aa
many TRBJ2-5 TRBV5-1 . TGCGCCAGCAGCCCCGGCGGATACCAAGAGACCCAGTACTTC CASSPGGYQETQYF
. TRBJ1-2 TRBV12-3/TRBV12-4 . TGTGCCAGCAGTTTGGCGGGACGGAACTATGGCTACACCTTC CASSLAGRNYGYTF
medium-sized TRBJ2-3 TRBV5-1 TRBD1 TGCGCCAGCAGCTTGGCGACAGGGGGCGGCACAGATACGCAGTATTTT CASSLATGGGTDTQYF
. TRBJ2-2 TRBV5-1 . TGCGCCAGCAGCTTACGGCGGTGGGACACCGGGGAGCTGTTTTTT CASSLRRWDTGELFF
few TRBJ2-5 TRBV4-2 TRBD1 TGTGCCAGCAGCCCAGGACAGGGTGGGACCCAGTACTTC CASSPGQGGTQYF
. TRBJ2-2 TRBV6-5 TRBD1 TGTGCCAGCAGTTACGCGGGACAGGGCGGGGAGCTGTTTTTT CASSYAGQGGELFF
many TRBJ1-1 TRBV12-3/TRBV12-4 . TGTGCCAGCAGTCCCTTGGGCACTGAAGCTTTCTTT CASSPLGTEAFF
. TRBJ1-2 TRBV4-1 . TGCGCCAGCAGCCGGGGACTGCCGTTGGGTGGCTACACCTTC CASSRGLPLGGYTF
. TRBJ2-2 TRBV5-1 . TGCGCCAGCAGCTTGGACAGGGCGAACACCGGGGAGCTGTTTTTT CASSLDRANTGELFF
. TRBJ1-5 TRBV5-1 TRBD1 TGCGCCAGCAGCCCCAATACAGGGGATCAGCCCCAGCATTTT CASSPNTGDQPQHF
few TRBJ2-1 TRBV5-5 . TGTGCCAGCAGCCGGGTAGGCAGATTGAACAATGAGCAGTTCTTC CASSRVGRLNNEQFF
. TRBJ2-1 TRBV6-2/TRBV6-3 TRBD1 TGTGCCAGCAGGGGACAGGGGGTGAGTGAGCAGTTCTTC CASRGQGVSEQFF
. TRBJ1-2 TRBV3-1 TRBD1 TGTGCCAGCAGCCTATCAGGGGGCTATGGCTACACCTTC CASSLSGGYGYTF
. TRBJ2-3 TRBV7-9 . TGTGCCAGCAGCTTAGTGTCTTACACAGATACGCAGTATTTT CASSLVSYTDTQYF
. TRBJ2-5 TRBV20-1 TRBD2 TGCAGTGCTAAAACCCCGGGGGGACCAGAGACCCAGTACTTC CSAKTPGGPETQYF
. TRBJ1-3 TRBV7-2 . TGTGCCAGCAGCTTTTATGTTTCTGGAAACACCATATATTTT CASSFYVSGNTIYF
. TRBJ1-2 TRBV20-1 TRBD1 TGCAGTGCTAGGGCCGGGACAGATTTTACAGGGGGCTACACCTTC CSARAGTDFTGGYTF
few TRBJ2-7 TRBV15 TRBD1 TGTGCCACCAGCAGGGACAGGAGCTCCTACGAGCAGTACTTC CATSRDRSSYEQYF
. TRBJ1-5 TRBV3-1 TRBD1 TGTGCCAGCAGCCTGACAGGGGACAATCAGCCCCAGCATTTT CASSLTGDNQPQHF
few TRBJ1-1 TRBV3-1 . TGTGCCAGCAGCACCCGAGTAAGGGGGTCTGGTGAAGCTTTCTTT CASSTRVRGSGEAFF
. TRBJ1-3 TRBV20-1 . TGCAGTGCTGTGATGATCTCTGGAAACACCATATATTTT CSAVMISGNTIYF
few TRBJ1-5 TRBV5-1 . TGCGCCAGCAGCTTGGGTTCAGGGATCGGCAATCAGCCCCAGCATTTT CASSLGSGIGNQPQHF